One TCR beta chain is described in this entry. The sample comes from a study of blood T cell repertoires in COVID-19. Study overall: There were acute and convalescent COVID-19 samples, and they came from the United States, Italy and Spain.

The J segment lost 3 bases and the V segment lost 1 base, leaving 6 bases of the junction unmatched. Germline values: CDR1 MGHRA, CDR2 YSYEKL. The CDR3 is 17 amino acids. Source study methods: Estimation of nucleated cell counts relied on the amplification of reference gene primers. The table came from immunoSEQ multiplex PCR; TCRdb's copy has only in-frame clones and leaves some out. V and J calls and clone size are copied from that table; D and trimming were computed from the DNA. The table lists roughly 36,000 clones, 75% to 90% of them singletons, with roughly 4% in the top ten. Sequencing was done on a sample of peripheral blood. This chain joins TRBV4-1 and TRBJ2-1, with 10 bases identical to TRBD2. This receptor was identified in a man aged 60-69 years with acute or convalescent COVID-19. The CDR3 nucleotides read TGCGCCAGCAGCCAAGGATCCGTAGCGGGAGGCTACAATGAGCAGTTCTTC. It codes for CASSQGSVAGGYNEQFF.